The clone carrying this T cell receptor (beta chain) has more than one count but fewer than ten. Antigen: not known. Clones were sequenced by immunoSEQ multiplex PCR, and TCRdb holds only the in-frame ones, with some missing. The profile shows tens of thousands of clones, less than 90% of them singletons. This sample is part of a study of OX40 agonist ivuxolimab in advanced cancers. Autoimmune disease history or systemic immunosuppression led to patient exclusion. The study sampled blood at baseline, cycle 4 day 1, and cycle 7 day 1. Study-wide results and limits: Blood T cells, both CD4+ and CD8+, expanded clonally by week 6 at 0.1 to 3.0 mg/kg. Normalized T-cell clonal expansion was also low in some nonresponders.

Germline V gene data show CDR1 as SEHNR and CDR2 as FQNEAQ (reference sequence). The CDR3 is 15 amino acids. V was trimmed by 1 base and J by 0 bases, leaving 7 bases between them. The clonotype originates from an adult with an advanced solid tumor such as melanoma, head and neck, liver or kidney cancer. The V gene is TRBV7-9, the J gene TRBJ1-5, with D hard to call. The sample consisted of CD4+ or CD8+ T cells sorted from blood, taken in a trial of the OX40 agonist ivuxolimab. The CDR3 bases are TGTGCCAGCAGCTTAGGGTGGGATAGCAATCAGCCCCAGCATTTT. It yields the protein CASSLGWDSNQPQHF.